One sample yielded the 12 T cell receptor beta chains listed below, sequenced in a study of cytomegalovirus exposure and HLA in healthy donors. The PCR ran on 60 Vbeta and 13 Jbeta primers. The method was immunoSEQ multiplex PCR; TCRdb's version includes in-frame clones alone and lacks a portion of them. Found here are roughly 160,000 clones, around 80% of them singletons; the top ten hold less than 3%. The source material was PBMCs. The origin of the receptors is a female donor in good health and CMV-seronegative.

The V call is TRBV5-1, the J call TRBJ1-1; D not certain. Germline V lookup: CDR1 SGHRS, CDR2 YFSETQ. V gave up 0 bases and J gave up 1 base, with 10 bases separating them. The CDR3 length is 15 residues. CDR3 sequence: CASSLDVTKNTEAFF. For the CDR3, the DNA is TGCGCCAGCAGCTTGGACGTCACTAAGAACACTGAAGCTTTCTTT.

The chain has TRBV6-4 and TRBJ2-1; TRBD2 aligns across 7 bases. Looked up from germline, CDR1 is MRHNA and CDR2 is SNTAGT. This CDR3 region has 16 residues. The junction had 6 bases not matched to a gene; V was cut back by 0 bases and J by 4 bases. The DNA of the CDR3 is TGTGCCAGCAGTGACTCGAGTGCTAGCGGTTACAATGAGCAGTTCTTC. Translating it yields CASSDSSASGYNEQFF.

This clone came up once. Here the CDR3 DNA reads TGTGCCAGCAGCCCCGGCCCTGGGACAGGCGGCGGCTACACCTTC. Protein sequence: CASSPGPGTGGGYTF. The chain carries TRBV5-5 and TRBJ1-2; 8 positions match TRBD1. The germline V gene encodes CDR1 SGHKS and CDR2 YYEKEE (reference sequence). The CDR3 spans 15 residues. V gave up 4 bases and J gave up 8 bases; unmatched junction bases: 13.

The DNA of the CDR3 is TGTGCCAGCAGCGGCCGGGACAGGGCCTATAACTATGGCTACACCTTC. It codes for CASSGRDRAYNYGYTF. The chain has TRBV9 and TRBJ1-2; TRBD1 matches 9 bases. Germline V lookup: CDR1 SGDLS, CDR2 YYNGEE. The length of the CDR3 is 16 residues. Germline trimming cut 3 bases from V and 1 base from J; bases unmatched to any gene: 7.

The chain uses TRBV27 and TRBJ2-3; D unclear. Germline lookup yields CDR1 MNHEY and CDR2 SMNVEV (reference sequence). With 10 bases removed from V and 3 bases from J, the gap between germline ends came to 17 bases. CDR3 length equals 14 residues. CDR3 sequence: CATSIFAMTDTQYF. The CDR3 DNA sequence: TGTGCCACCTCAATTTTCGCGATGACAGATACGCAGTATTTT.

This clone was seen a handful of times. This rearrangement joins TRBV5-5 to TRBJ1-2; 7 bases fit TRBD1. Germline V gives CDR1 SGHKS, CDR2 YYEKEE (reference sequence). The CDR3 consists of 14 residues. V was clipped by 4 bases and J by 2 bases; unmatched bases: 5. CDR3 in DNA: TGTGCCAGCAGCCCACGGGACAGCAACTATGGCTACACCTTC. Protein sequence: CASSPRDSNYGYTF.

Turning to this clone: Other DNA sequences within the sample encode an identical CDR3. V and J are TRBV29-1 and TRBJ2-2, with D perhaps TRBD2 (6 bases). Looked up from germline, CDR1 is SQVTM and CDR2 is ANQGSEA. The CDR3 extends over 13 amino acids. Trimming left V 3 bases short and J 5 bases short, with 10 bases between. CDR3 region: CSVDTGGTGELFF. Here the CDR3 DNA reads TGCAGCGTTGATACCGGGGGAACCGGGGAGCTGTTTTTT.

This chain connects TRBV7-3 to TRBJ1-1; D is ambiguous. Deletions cut 4 bases from V and 4 bases from J, with 10 bases between. Germline V gene sequence: CDR1 SGHTA, CDR2 FQGTGA. There are 13 residues in the CDR3. CDR3 region: CASSSRAGTEAFF. CDR3 bases: TGTGCCAGCAGCTCGAGGGCGGGCACTGAAGCTTTCTTT.

This clone was recorded once. The chain combines TRBV28 with TRBJ1-2; 7 nucleotides align to TRBD1. Trimming removed 10 bases from V and 5 bases from J; junction bases left unmatched: 10. This CDR3 contains 13 residues. Germline values: CDR1 MDHEN, CDR2 SYDVKM. The DNA of the CDR3 is TGTGCCACAACAACAGGGGTTTTGTATGGCTACACCTTC. Its translation is CATTTGVLYGYTF.

The chain is built from TRBV28 and TRBJ2-7, with unresolved D. Germline-derived CDR1 and CDR2 are MDHEN and SYDVKM. Deletions cut 1 base from V and 4 bases from J, with 5 bases between. The CDR3 is made up of 12 amino acids. Here the CDR3 DNA reads TGTGCCAGCAGTTTATACGGGTACGAGCAGTACTTC. The encoded protein is CASSLYGYEQYF.

This clone was counted a single time. V is TRBV7-9 and J is TRBJ2-5; 9 bases line up with TRBD2. The V gene's germline CDR1 is SEHNR and CDR2 FQNEAQ (reference sequence). CDR3 length equals 14 residues. The trim removed 5 bases at V and 5 bases at J, leaving 6 bases unmatched. CDR3 in DNA: TGTGCCAGCAGCCTCTCCGCGGGGGGGGAGACCCAGTACTTC. The encoded protein is CASSLSAGGETQYF.

The chain employs TRBV18 and TRBJ2-7, with TRBD1 matching over 7 bases. The CDR3 is 14 residues long. Germline V gene data show CDR1 as KGHSH and CDR2 as LQKENI. Trimming removed 0 bases from V and 6 bases from J; junction bases left unmatched: 5. For the CDR3, the DNA is TGTGCCAGCTCACCACCGCGACAGGGTGGCGAGCAGTACTTC. Amino acids: CASSPPRQGGEQYF. Full variable domain (missing parts from reference TRBV18 and TRBJ2-7): NAGVMQNPRHLVRRRGQEARLRCSPMKGHSHVYWYRQLPEEGLKFMVYLQKENIIDESGMPKERFSAEFPKEGPSILRIQQVVRGDSAAYFCASSPPRQGGEQYFGPGTRLTVT.